What follows are 28 T cell receptor beta chains derived from one specimen sequenced in a study of control samples from healthy donors and cancer patients. The repertoire was sequenced with immunoSEQ multiplex PCR; TCRdb's copy has only in-frame clones and lacks some. The table shows about 120,000 clones, with 80% to 90% occurring only once. The sample consisted of blood. These receptors were taken from a man between 45 and 60 years old in good health.

The chain joins TRBV10-3 to TRBJ2-5; D ambiguous. Per the germline V gene, CDR1 is ENHRY and CDR2 is SYGVKD. Trimming stripped 4 bases from V and 1 base from J, with 13 bases between. This CDR3 has 15 residues. CDR3 DNA sequence: TGTGCCATCAGTGCTCGAGACATACCCCAAGAGACCCAGTACTTC. It encodes CAISARDIPQETQYF.

The J gene is TRBJ1-1, the V gene TRBV27; TRBD1 matches at 9 bases. The CDR3 is 17 amino acids. The germline V gene encodes CDR1 MNHEY and CDR2 SMNVEV (reference sequence). V lost 5 bases to trimming and J lost 5 bases; unmatched junction nucleotides: 15. The CDR3 loop reads CASSHRGTGKYDTEAFF. The CDR3 DNA sequence: TGTGCCAGCAGTCACCGCGGGACAGGGAAATATGATACTGAAGCTTTCTTT.

The chain couples TRBV27 to TRBJ2-3; maybe TRBD1 (5 bases). Trimming stripped 6 bases from V and 6 bases from J, with 19 bases between. This CDR3 has 15 residues. Germline V gene sequence: CDR1 MNHEY, CDR2 SMNVEV (reference sequence). CDR3 residues: CASRIGAGNGDTQYF. The CDR3 nucleotides are TGTGCCAGCAGAATTGGGGCAGGGAACGGGGATACGCAGTATTTT.

V and J are TRBV11-3 and TRBJ2-4, with 13 bases identical to TRBD2. CDR3 length: 16 amino acids. Trimming at V came to 5 bases and at J to 6 bases, leaving 7 bases not matched to a gene. The germline V gene has CDR1 SGHNT and CDR2 YENEEA. Here the CDR3 reads CASSPGLAGVGNIQYF. CDR3 in DNA: TGTGCCAGCAGCCCAGGACTAGCGGGGGTAGGAAACATTCAGTACTTC. Full variable domain (outside the CDR3, taken from reference TRBV11-3 and TRBJ2-4): EAGVVQSPRYKIIEKKQPVAFWCNPISGHNTLYWYLQNLGQGPELLIRYENEEAVDDSQLPKDRFSAERLKGVDSTLKIQPAELGDSAVYLCASSPGLAGVGNIQYFGAGTRLSVL.

CDR3 sequence (DNA): TGTGCCAGCAGTTACCAATCTAATGAGCAGTTCTTC. As protein: CASSYQSNEQFF. This chain joins TRBV6-2 or TRBV6-3 and TRBJ2-1; D not certain. The CDR3 covers 12 residues. Trimming pared 2 bases from V and 7 bases from J, leaving 6 bases between. Germline V gives CDR1 MNHEY, CDR2 SVGEGT.

The rearrangement uses TRBV4-1 and TRBJ2-7; D is unclear. CDR1 MGHRA and CDR2 YSYEKL come from the germline V gene. This CDR3 region has 11 residues. The V end lost 4 bases, the J end lost 2 bases, and 3 bases lay between the germline ends. This CDR3 reads CASSRAYEQYF. CDR3 DNA sequence: TGCGCCAGCAGCCGAGCCTACGAGCAGTACTTC.

This chain connects TRBV7-2 to TRBJ1-1; D is undetermined. The CDR3 contains 13 residues. Germline assignment: CDR1 SGHTA and CDR2 FQGNSA. V lost 3 bases to trimming and J lost 0 bases, with 5 bases between them. The CDR3 loop reads CASSFLVNTEAFF. The CDR3 DNA is TGTGCCAGCAGCTTTCTTGTGAACACTGAAGCTTTCTTT.

The chain carries TRBV6-1 and TRBJ2-3; TRBD2 matches 15 bases. J lost 0 bases, V lost 4 bases, and 8 bases had no gene match. This CDR3 comprises 19 residues. Germline V gene data show CDR1 as MNHNS and CDR2 as SASEGT. The CDR3 DNA sequence: TGTGCCAGCAGTGCGGACGGACTAGCGGGGGGGTCTAGCACAGATACGCAGTATTTT. Translating gives CASSADGLAGGSSTDTQYF.

The rearrangement uses TRBV7-8 and TRBJ2-7, with no clear D. V shed 2 bases and J shed 0 bases, with 11 bases lying between them. The CDR3 covers 15 residues. Germline assignment: CDR1 SGHVS and CDR2 FQNEAQ. CDR3 coding DNA: TGTGCCAGCAGCTTATACGCAAGGAGCTCCTACGAGCAGTACTTC. Its translation is CASSLYARSSYEQYF.

With regard to this clone: Other DNA variants within this sample encode the same CDR3. V usage is TRBV5-1 and J usage is TRBJ1-6, with D unresolved. This CDR3 is built from 14 residues. Germline loops: CDR1 SGHRS, CDR2 YFSETQ. Trimming pared 0 bases from V and 9 bases from J, leaving 10 bases between. The CDR3: CASSLAGRGSPLHF. Written as DNA, the CDR3 is TGCGCCAGCAGCTTGGCGGGTCGGGGTTCACCCCTCCACTTT.

The rearrangement uses TRBV6-5 and TRBJ1-1; 8 bases match TRBD1. This CDR3 region has 13 residues. In germline, CDR1 is MNHEY, CDR2 SVGAGI. The junction had 8 bases not matched to a gene; V was cut back by 6 bases and J by 8 bases. The CDR3 sequence is CASRLFRDREAFF. The CDR3, as DNA: TGTGCCAGCAGACTTTTCAGGGACAGGGAAGCTTTCTTT.

The chain is built from TRBV6-5 and TRBJ1-1; TRBD1 matches at 7 bases. Germline assignment: CDR1 MNHEY and CDR2 SVGAGI. Trimming cost V 0 bases and J 5 bases; bases outside gene matches: 3. The CDR3 extends over 14 amino acids. The CDR3 DNA reads as TGTGCCAGCAGTTACTCCAGGGGGGGGACTGAAGCTTTCTTT. Its protein is CASSYSRGGTEAFF.

CDR3 in amino acids: CASSVPTGTYGYTF. As DNA, the CDR3 is TGTGCCAGCAGCGTCCCCACAGGGACCTATGGCTACACCTTC. The V gene is TRBV5-5, the J gene TRBJ1-2; TRBD1 is a possible D gene (6 bases). Trimming took 4 bases from V and 4 from J, leaving 14 bases between them. Germline CDR1 and CDR2: SGHKS and YYEKEE (reference sequence). This CDR3 has 14 amino acids.

The CDR3 DNA is TGTGCCAGCAGTGAATGGGGGCCTCCCTCTGGAAACACCATATATTTT. Its protein product is CASSEWGPPSGNTIYF. The J gene is TRBJ1-3, the V gene TRBV2; possibly TRBD1 for D (6 bases). Per germline, CDR1 SNHLY and CDR2 FYNNEI. The length of the CDR3 is 16 residues. V was shortened by 2 bases and J by 0 bases, with 11 bases between the two germline ends.

This clone was observed a handful of times. The chain links TRBV7-9 to TRBJ2-2; 11 nucleotides agree with TRBD2. CDR1 and CDR2 from the germline V gene are SEHNR and FQNEAQ (reference sequence). Trimming took 2 bases from V and 3 from J; bases not matched to a gene: 5. This CDR3 spans 17 amino acids. DNA of the CDR3: TGTGCCAGCAGCTTATTAGAGACTAGCGGGGACACCGGGGAGCTGTTTTTT. This translates into CASSLLETSGDTGELFF. Variable domain in full (rest from reference TRBV7-9 and TRBJ2-2): DTGVSQNPRHKITKRGQNVTFRCDPISEHNRLYWYRQTLGQGPEFLTYFQNEAQLEKSRLLSDRFSAERPKGSFSTLEIQRTEQGDSAMYLCASSLLETSGDTGELFFGEGSRLTVL.

The chain employs TRBV7-2 and TRBJ1-2, with D maybe TRBD1 (6 bases). V shed 7 bases and J shed 5 bases, with 11 bases lying between them. There are 12 residues in the CDR3. Germline assignment: CDR1 SGHTA and CDR2 FQGNSA. In DNA, the CDR3 is TGTGCCAGCACCCTTCAGGGGTATGGCTACACCTTC. It is translated as CASTLQGYGYTF.

CDR3 nucleotides: TGTGCCAGCAGCAATGGGACAGGGGACACTGAAGCTTTCTTT. Its protein product is CASSNGTGDTEAFF. V is TRBV21-1 and J is TRBJ1-1; the table's D gene call, TRBD1, was not cross checked with the DNA. TRBV21-1 is a pseudogene segment. The CDR3 runs to 14 residues.

The rearrangement links TRBV19 to TRBJ2-4; possible D gene TRBD2, 7 bases. CDR3 size: 16 residues. Germline V gene sequence: CDR1 LNHDA, CDR2 SQIVND (reference sequence). Deletions cut 0 bases from V and 6 bases from J, with 15 bases between. CDR3 protein: CASSIEPGGPGNIQYF. DNA of the CDR3: TGTGCCAGTAGTATAGAGCCCGGGGGGCCCGGAAACATTCAGTACTTC.

The V call is TRBV18, the J call TRBJ1-4, with a possible D match to TRBD1 (6 bases). The CDR3 has 15 amino acids. From germline, CDR1 is KGHSH and CDR2 LQKENI. V lost 2 bases, J lost 8 bases, and 15 bases lay in between. CDR3 coding DNA: TGTGCCAGCTCACCAAATCAACAGGGTGCCGAAAAACTGTTTTTT. Its protein product is CASSPNQQGAEKLFF. The whole variable domain, filled in from reference TRBV18 and TRBJ1-4, reads NAGVMQNPRHLVRRRGQEARLRCSPMKGHSHVYWYRQLPEEGLKFMVYLQKENIIDESGMPKERFSAEFPKEGPSILRIQQVVRGDSAAYFCASSPNQQGAEKLFFGSGTQLSVL.

The chain has TRBV7-8 and TRBJ1-4; D not certain. Germline V gene lookup returns CDR1 SGHVS and CDR2 FQNEAQ. V was shortened by 0 bases and J by 4 bases, with 15 bases between the two germline ends. CDR3 size: 17 residues. The CDR3 DNA reads as TGTGCCAGCAGCTTAGCGGGCGGCCACCAGTTTAATGAAAAACTGTTTTTT. Amino acid sequence: CASSLAGGHQFNEKLFF.

The chain uses TRBV11-2 and TRBJ1-6; a possible D gene is TRBD1 (6 bases). V was cut by 0 bases and J by 7 bases, with 7 bases left in between. This CDR3 comprises 14 residues. Per germline, CDR1 SGHAT and CDR2 FQNNGV. CDR3 in amino acids: CASSLDRGNSPLHF. CDR3 coding DNA: TGTGCCAGCAGCTTAGACAGGGGAAATTCACCCCTCCACTTT. The full variable domain, its missing parts supplied by reference TRBV11-2 and TRBJ1-6, is EAGVAQSPRYKIIEKRQSVAFWCNPISGHATLYWYQQILGQGPKLLIQFQNNGVVDDSQLPKDRFSAERLKGVDSTLKIQPAKLEDSAVYLCASSLDRGNSPLHFGNGTRLTVT.

The CDR3 nucleotides are TGTGCCAGCAGCGTTCGGACGGGGTCTAACTATGGCTACACCTTC. Protein sequence: CASSVRTGSNYGYTF. The V call is TRBV9, the J call TRBJ1-2; no clear D. Germline values: CDR1 SGDLS, CDR2 YYNGEE. Trimming stripped 2 bases from V and 0 bases from J, with 11 bases between. The CDR3 spans 15 residues.

This clone appeared once. V is TRBV3-1 (or the pseudogene TRBV3-2) and J is TRBJ2-5; maybe TRBD1 (7 bases). Germline V gene data show CDR1 as LGHDT and CDR2 as YNNKEL (reference sequence). The CDR3 extends over 16 amino acids. V dropped 1 base and J dropped 1 base, with 13 bases sitting between them. CDR3 bases: TGTGCCAGCAGCCAAGTCGGAGGGGGCGCCCAAGAGACCCAGTACTTC. Its translation: CASSQVGGGAQETQYF.

The genes are TRBV2 and TRBJ2-2, with a weak D call TRBD1 (8 bases). Germline CDR1 is SNHLY and CDR2 is FYNNEI. The CDR3 is made up of 15 amino acids. The V gene lost 6 bases and the J gene lost 5 bases, with 16 bases spanning the gap. The CDR3 loop reads CASSPTGEGTGELFF. In DNA, the CDR3 is TGTGCCAGCAGCCCGACAGGGGAGGGGACCGGGGAGCTGTTTTTT.

A few counts support this clone. The chain combines TRBV5-1 with TRBJ2-5; tentatively, D is TRBD2 (6 bases). Germline V gene sequence: CDR1 SGHRS, CDR2 YFSETQ. The ends were cut back, 4 bases at V and 5 bases at J, with 12 bases in the middle. The CDR3 sequence is 13 residues long. CDR3 residues: CASSPALAETQYF. Here the CDR3 DNA reads TGCGCCAGCAGCCCGGCCCTAGCGGAGACCCAGTACTTC.

V is TRBV6-2 or TRBV6-3 and J is TRBJ1-1; D is unclear. V shed 5 bases and J shed 6 bases, with 16 bases lying between them. CDR3 length equals 14 residues. Germline CDR1 and CDR2: MNHEY and SVGEGT. The CDR3 loop reads CASSLRRGDAEAFF. The DNA for the CDR3 is TGTGCCAGCAGTCTTCGACGCGGTGACGCTGAAGCTTTCTTT.

The CDR3 nucleotides are TGTGCCAGCAGTGAATTGGAGGGAACGAACACTGAAGCTTTCTTT. Residues: CASSELEGTNTEAFF. The chain has TRBV25-1 and TRBJ1-1; D is unresolved. Germline V gene data show CDR1 as MGHDK and CDR2 as SYGVNS. The V end lost 1 base, the J end lost 1 base, and 10 bases lay between the germline ends. The CDR3 runs 15 residues.

This chain connects TRBV6-2 or TRBV6-3 to TRBJ2-2; 8 positions match TRBD1. CDR1 is MNHEY and CDR2 is SVGEGT in the germline V gene. This CDR3 spans 14 amino acids. V dropped 6 bases and J dropped 6; count of bases not matched to a gene: 6. The CDR3 DNA is TGTGCCAGCAGCAGGACAGGGTCCCCCGGGGAGCTGTTTTTT. Its translation: CASSRTGSPGELFF.